The TCR beta chain described here comes from a study of CD8 T cells in ankylosing spondylitis. Study-wide results and limits: With a CD8+ phenotype, disease-linked clones were relatively rare in peripheral blood. Certain motif variants had earlier appeared in reactive arthritis synovial fluid and blood. What appeared characteristic of ankylosing spondylitis blood was a TCR beta motif of several highly homologous variants.

Construction of TCR beta libraries was performed using quantitative 5'-RACE with molecular barcodes. Via MiXCR, TCRdb re-called the 5' RACE reads, giving one row per CDR3 protein. The sample shows fewer than 40,000 distinct CDR3 sequences, less than 40% of them seen only once. V shed 2 bases and J shed 4 bases, with 9 bases lying between them. The length of the CDR3 is 14 residues. This clonotype was found a few times. Its antigen is unidentified. The clonotype originates from a male donor with ankylosing spondylitis. Input material: synovial fluid, either unsorted or a sorted T cell fraction (not recorded which). The V and J genes are TRBV12-3 or TRBV12-4 and TRBJ2-1; possible D gene TRBD1, 6 bases. The CDR3 region has the DNA TGTGCCAGCAGTTTATGGACAGTATACAATGAGCAGTTCTTC. Residues: CASSLWTVYNEQFF.